This record looks at one T cell receptor (beta chain) sequence and its context. Its antigen is currently unknown. TCR beta libraries were made by quantitative 5'-RACE with molecular barcodes. MiXCR, applied by TCRdb to the 5' RACE reads, yields one record per CDR3 protein. The data contain 700,000 to 850,000 distinct CDR3 sequences, about an eighth of them singletons. The data were taken from a study of CD8 T cells in ankylosing spondylitis. The CDR3 runs 13 residues. The germline V and J ends were trimmed by 3 bases and 9 bases, with 15 bases remaining between them. Germline CDR1 DFQATT, CDR2 SNEGSKA (reference sequence). General study results and limits: Clones linked to disease were reported to show significant enrichment in matched ankylosing spondylitis synovial fluid. A TCR beta motif made of fewer than ten highly homologous variants seemed typical of ankylosing spondylitis blood. Disease-associated clonotypes exhibited CD8+ identity and were relatively infrequent in peripheral blood.

This rearrangement joins TRBV20-1 to TRBJ1-5; D unresolved. This TCR derives from a male donor with ankylosing spondylitis. Sequencing used blood, either unsorted or a sorted T cell fraction (not recorded which). Written as DNA, the CDR3 is TGCAGTGCTAGCAACGTTGGATGGGGGCCCCAGCATTTT. Its protein product is CSASNVGWGPQHF.